These 30 T cell receptor beta chains came from one sample sequenced in a study of T cells in Graves' hyperthyroidism and ophthalmopathy. Amplification targeted TCR beta CDR3 regions from RNA transcripts. HTBI primers were the set used in a first-round RT-PCR of the TCR CDR3. TCRdb itself ran the multiplex PCR reads through MiXCR, one entry per CDR3 protein. The sample holds some 580,000 distinct CDR3 sequences; more than 15% are singletons and the top ten take roughly 3.3%. The sequenced sample consisted of blood. These receptors were collected from a woman aged 40 to 50 with Graves' ophthalmopathy.

The chain links TRBV27 to TRBJ1-1; unclear D gene. The CDR3 is 10 residues long. Trimming pared 7 bases from V and 8 bases from J, leaving 8 bases between. CDR1 and CDR2 from the germline V gene are MNHEY and SMNVEV (reference sequence). The CDR3 region is CASIGLEAFF. Written as DNA, the CDR3 is TGTGCCAGCATCGGTCTAGAAGCTTTCTTT.

This clonotype occurred a few times. The chain employs TRBV30 and TRBJ2-5; 11 bases align to TRBD2. The germline V gene has CDR1 GTSNPN and CDR2 SVGIG (reference sequence). This CDR3 is built from 14 residues. V gave up 3 bases and J gave up 9 bases; unmatched junction bases: 9. The CDR3 loop reads CAWSLALAGGAQYF. The CDR3 region has the DNA TGTGCCTGGAGCCTCGCCCTAGCGGGAGGAGCCCAGTACTTC.

The V gene is TRBV27, the J gene TRBJ2-7; D is unclear. In germline, CDR1 is MNHEY, CDR2 SMNVEV (reference sequence). Trimming removed 5 bases at V and 7 bases at J, with 15 bases between. This CDR3 has 13 amino acids. The DNA for the CDR3 is TGTGCCAGCAGTCCCCAGAATTATGAGGAGCAGTACTTC. Protein product: CASSPQNYEEQYF.

This chain connects TRBV4-1 to TRBJ1-1; no reliable D call. There are 17 residues in the CDR3. The V and J ends lost 0 bases and 0 bases respectively, with 14 bases between them. Germline V CDR1 and CDR2: MGHRA, YSYEKL. The CDR3 is CASSQDSTASMNTEAFF. For the CDR3, the DNA is TGCGCCAGCAGCCAAGATAGTACCGCATCCATGAACACTGAAGCTTTCTTT.

This clonotype has a count of ten or more. The V gene is TRBV30, the J gene TRBJ1-2, with 7 nucleotides matching TRBD1. Germline-derived CDR1 and CDR2 are GTSNPN and SVGIG (reference sequence). The length of the CDR3 is 14 residues. V was pared by 2 bases and J by 4 bases, with 7 bases of the junction left unmatched. The CDR3 region is CAWSPQKGAYGYTF. The CDR3 DNA is TGTGCCTGGAGTCCCCAAAAGGGGGCCTATGGCTACACCTTC.

As to this clonotype: A single base separates this from a much larger clone, so it may be a read error. The V call is TRBV28, the J call TRBJ1-2, with 9 nucleotides matching TRBD1. Germline CDR1 and CDR2: MDHEN and SYDVKM. The CDR3 consists of 15 residues. CDR3 nucleotides: TGTGTCAGCAGTCCATTGGCACAGGGGGCCTATGGCTACACCTTC. Translating gives CVSSPLAQGAYGYTF.

This clonotype was seen repeatedly, ten times or more. This rearrangement joins TRBV28 to TRBJ2-5; D tentatively reads TRBD1 or TRBD2 (6 bases each). Germline V gives CDR1 MDHEN, CDR2 SYDVKM. Deletions cut 1 base from V and 5 bases from J, with 11 bases between. CDR3 length equals 14 residues. As DNA, the CDR3 is TGTGCCAGCAGTTTATCGGGGGCGGGGGAGACCCAGTACTTC. This gives the protein CASSLSGAGETQYF.

This clonotype was recorded a few times. V and J are TRBV9 and TRBJ2-1; unclear D gene. This CDR3 is built from 15 residues. Trimming stripped 7 bases from V and 0 bases from J, with 14 bases between. Germline lookup yields CDR1 SGDLS and CDR2 YYNGEE. The CDR3 sequence is CASSPYPSSYNEQFF. The CDR3 DNA sequence: TGTGCCAGCTCCCCTTATCCTAGCTCCTACAATGAGCAGTTCTTC.

The chain recombines TRBV7-2 with TRBJ2-1; TRBD1 matches 8 bases. V dropped 5 bases and J dropped 12; count of bases not matched to a gene: 9. Germline V gene sequence: CDR1 SGHTA, CDR2 FQGNSA. The CDR3 is 13 amino acids. The CDR3 nucleotides read TGTGCCAGCAGCACGGGACAGGTCGGGGGGCAGTTCTTC. Encoded protein: CASSTGQVGGQFF.

This clonotype was seen ten or more times. This chain joins TRBV20-1 and TRBJ2-3, with D maybe TRBD1 (6 bases). The CDR3 is made up of 13 amino acids. Germline V gives CDR1 DFQATT, CDR2 SNEGSKA (reference sequence). Trimming cost V 2 bases and J 1 base, with 7 bases left between them. The CDR3 nucleotides read TGCAGTGCTAGATGGGGGCGCACAGATACGCAGTATTTT. Translating it yields CSARWGRTDTQYF.

This clonotype showed up just a few times. This rearrangement joins TRBV9 to TRBJ1-5, with D maybe TRBD1 (5 bases). Trimming removed 2 bases at V and 5 bases at J, with 11 bases between. Germline-derived CDR1 and CDR2 are SGDLS and YYNGEE. The CDR3 is 14 amino acids. CDR3 region: CASSVRVFYQPQHF. For the CDR3, the DNA is TGTGCCAGCAGCGTCAGGGTGTTTTATCAGCCCCAGCATTTT.

This clonotype was seen repeatedly, ten times or more. J is TRBJ1-1 and V is TRBV12-3 or TRBV12-4; D unclear. The germline V and J ends were trimmed by 1 base and 3 bases, with 6 bases remaining between them. The CDR3 totals 13 residues. The DNA for the CDR3 is TGTGCCAGCAGTTTAGGTACCCACACTGAAGCTTTCTTT. Amino acids: CASSLGTHTEAFF.

In its sample, this clonotype was seen many times. The chain carries TRBV3-1 and TRBJ2-1; TRBD2 is a possible D gene (5 bases). The CDR3 contains 14 residues. V gave up 0 bases and J gave up 9 bases, with 12 bases separating them. Germline loops: CDR1 LGHDT, CDR2 YNNKEL (reference sequence). CDR3 sequence reads: CASSQDGRAAEQFF. CDR3 sequence (DNA): TGTGCCAGCAGCCAAGACGGGCGGGCGGCTGAGCAGTTCTTC.

V and J are TRBV5-1 and TRBJ1-6; 7 bases match TRBD1. Per the germline V gene, CDR1 is SGHRS and CDR2 is YFSETQ. This CDR3 is built from 14 residues. Trimming took 7 bases from V and 7 from J; bases not matched to a gene: 8. This chain's CDR3 is CASRRTGENSPLHF. The CDR3 DNA reads as TGCGCCAGCCGCAGGACAGGCGAGAATTCACCCCTCCACTTT.

This clonotype was observed a handful of times. The chain employs TRBV7-8 and TRBJ2-3; 7 bases fit TRBD2. V was pared by 3 bases and J by 5 bases, with 20 bases of the junction left unmatched. This CDR3 is built from 19 residues. Germline loops: CDR1 SGHVS, CDR2 FQNEAQ. In DNA, the CDR3 is TGTGCCAGCAGCTTCAGAGGGACCCGGCGGGAGAAGGCACAAGATACGCAGTATTTT. Translating it yields CASSFRGTRREKAQDTQYF.

The gene calls are TRBV7-2 and TRBJ1-2, with TRBD1 identical over 7 bases. The trim removed 2 bases at V and 8 bases at J, leaving 8 bases unmatched. Germline V gene lookup returns CDR1 SGHTA and CDR2 FQGNSA. The CDR3 length is 14 residues. The CDR3: CASSLRTGGRGYTF. CDR3 in DNA: TGTGCCAGCAGCTTACGGACAGGCGGCCGGGGCTACACCTTC.

The chain carries TRBV6-1 and TRBJ1-1; D not certain. This CDR3 is built from 13 residues. Germline V gene sequence: CDR1 MNHNS, CDR2 SASEGT. Deletions cut 4 bases from V and 4 bases from J, with 10 bases between. DNA of the CDR3: TGTGCCAGCAGTGGCGGGTGGAGCACTGAAGCTTTCTTT. This codes for CASSGGWSTEAFF.

This clonotype was seen many times. The gene calls are TRBV6-1 and TRBJ1-2, with D unresolved. The CDR3 consists of 14 residues. V was cut by 5 bases and J by 1 base, with 11 bases left in between. Germline lookup yields CDR1 MNHNS and CDR2 SASEGT. The CDR3 bases are TGTGCCAGCAGTCACGGGCCAATTAACTATGGCTACACCTTC. Protein: CASSHGPINYGYTF.

This clonotype was observed many times. This sequence joins TRBV5-1 and TRBJ2-7, with 7 bases aligning to TRBD1. In germline, CDR1 is SGHRS, CDR2 YFSETQ. This CDR3 region has 13 residues. Trimming at V came to 4 bases and at J to 6 bases, leaving 7 bases not matched to a gene. The CDR3 sequence: CASSRNQGVEQYF. CDR3 nucleotide sequence: TGCGCCAGCAGCCGCAATCAGGGGGTCGAGCAGTACTTC.

There are a few counts of this clonotype. The CDR3 sequence is CATSRGPVGNQPQHF. DNA for the CDR3: TGTGCCACCAGCCGAGGCCCTGTCGGCAATCAGCCCCAGCATTTT. The chain recombines TRBV15 with TRBJ1-5; D not resolved. Deletions cut 5 bases from V and 2 bases from J, with 13 bases between. The V gene's germline CDR1 is LNHNV and CDR2 YYDKDF (reference sequence). This CDR3 spans 15 amino acids.

A word on this clonotype: A much larger clonotype is one base distant, so this may be a read error. This chain links TRBV7-3 with TRBJ2-2; D is unresolved. Germline V gene lookup returns CDR1 SGHTA and CDR2 FQGTGA. The germline V and J ends were trimmed by 4 bases and 3 bases, with 9 bases remaining between them. This CDR3 is built from 14 residues. CDR3 amino acids: CASSWNSDTGELFF. CDR3 nucleotides: TGTGCCAGCAGCTGGAACTCGGACACCGGGGAGCTGTTTTTT. The full variable domain, completed using reference TRBV7-3 and TRBJ2-2, is GAGVSQTPSNKVTEKGKYVELRCDPISGHTALYWYRQSLGQGPEFLIYFQGTGAADDSGLPNDRFFAVRPEGSVSTLKIQRTERGDSAVYLCASSWNSDTGELFFGEGSRLTVL.

The sample holds many counts of this clonotype. The J gene is TRBJ2-5, the V gene TRBV2; TRBD1 is a possible D gene (5 bases). CDR1 and CDR2 from the germline V gene are SNHLY and FYNNEI. CDR3 length: 13 amino acids. Trimming cost V 4 bases and J 2 bases, with 8 bases left between them. For the CDR3, the DNA is TGTGCCAGCAGTGGGACAATTCAAGAGACCCAGTACTTC. This translates into CASSGTIQETQYF.

This rearrangement joins TRBV13 to TRBJ2-3; 11 bases are shared with TRBD2. The CDR3 is 16 amino acids. J gave up 6 bases and V 5 bases, and 10 bases lay outside the gene matches. The germline V gene has CDR1 PRHDT and CDR2 FYEKMQ (reference sequence). The CDR3 bases are TGTGCCAGCAGCGGGACTAGCGGTACCCGGGTGGATACGCAGTATTTT. This encodes CASSGTSGTRVDTQYF. The full variable domain, in which reference TRBV13 and TRBJ2-3 provide the parts outside the CDR3, is AAGVIQSPRHLIKEKRETATLKCYPIPRHDTVYWYQQGPGQDPQFLISFYEKMQSDKGSIPDRFSAQQFSDYHSELNMSSLELGDSALYFCASSGTSGTRVDTQYFGPGTRLTVL.

Only a few counts were recorded for this clonotype. The J gene is TRBJ1-1, the V gene TRBV3-1; 10 nucleotides align to TRBD1. Per germline, CDR1 LGHDT and CDR2 YNNKEL (reference sequence). This CDR3 spans 15 amino acids. Trimming at V came to 2 bases and at J to 2 bases, leaving 2 bases not matched to a gene. CDR3 residues: CASSQLTGGNTEAFF. The CDR3 coding sequence is TGTGCCAGCAGCCAACTGACAGGGGGCAACACTGAAGCTTTCTTT.

This clonotype was seen a handful of times. The chain recombines TRBV10-2 with TRBJ2-2, with 8 positions matching TRBD1. Germline CDR1 reads WSHSY; CDR2 reads SAAADI. J was trimmed by 3 bases and V by 7 bases; bases with no gene match: 10. CDR3 length equals 16 residues. CDR3 DNA: TGCGCCAGCACCGGAGGGCAGGGGGCCGACACCGGGGAGCTGTTTTTT. Its protein is CASTGGQGADTGELFF.

A few counts support this clonotype. The chain has TRBV9 and TRBJ2-3, with 12 bases aligning to TRBD2. V gave up 4 bases and J gave up 5 bases; unmatched junction bases: 8. Germline CDR1 and CDR2: SGDLS and YYNGEE. The length of the CDR3 is 16 residues. As DNA, the CDR3 is TGTGCCAGCAGCCCGCGACTAGCGGGAGTTGGAGATACGCAGTATTTT. Its protein product is CASSPRLAGVGDTQYF.

Regarding this clonotype: A read error may explain this, as a much larger clone is one base away. This chain links TRBV2 with TRBJ1-2; D is undetermined. This CDR3 has 16 residues. Between the trimmed V and J ends, which lost 4 bases and 7 bases, there was a span of 22 bases. CDR1 and CDR2 from the germline V gene are SNHLY and FYNNEI. DNA of the CDR3: TGTGCCAGCAGTGGAGCCCCCCGGACCTGGTCCTTTGGCTACACCTTC. Its protein is CASSGAPRTWSFGYTF. Looking up the rest from reference TRBV2 and TRBJ1-2 gives the full variable domain: EPEVTQTPSHQVTQMGQEVILRCVPISNHLYFYWYRQILGQKVEFLVSFYNNEISEKSEIFDDQFSVERPDGSNFTLKIRSTKLEDSAMYFCASSGAPRTWSFGYTFGSGTRLTVV.

In this sample, this clonotype turned up a few times. V usage is TRBV3-1 and J usage is TRBJ2-1; 14 nucleotides line up with TRBD2. CDR3 length: 15 residues. Germline V gene data show CDR1 as LGHDT and CDR2 as YNNKEL (reference sequence). J gave up 9 bases and V 4 bases, and 5 bases lay outside the gene matches. CDR3 sequence: CASSRGTSGSGEQFF. The DNA for the CDR3 is TGTGCCAGCAGCCGCGGGACTAGCGGGAGTGGTGAGCAGTTCTTC.

This clonotype has just a few counts. The V and J genes are TRBV4-1 and TRBJ2-1; 7 positions match TRBD1. Germline CDR1 reads MGHRA; CDR2 reads YSYEKL. The CDR3 length is 17 residues. Trimming removed 2 bases from V and 2 bases from J; junction bases left unmatched: 9. The CDR3 protein is CASSQLNQGVTYNEQFF. CDR3 coding DNA: TGCGCCAGCAGCCAACTGAATCAGGGGGTGACCTACAATGAGCAGTTCTTC.

This clonotype showed up just a few times. The V and J genes are TRBV5-1 and TRBJ1-2; no definite D call. The germline V gene has CDR1 SGHRS and CDR2 YFSETQ. This CDR3 has 12 amino acids. With 0 bases removed from V and 6 bases from J, the gap between germline ends came to 6 bases. DNA for the CDR3: TGCGCCAGCAGCTTGGGGGCGGATGGCTACACCTTC. Amino acid sequence: CASSLGADGYTF.